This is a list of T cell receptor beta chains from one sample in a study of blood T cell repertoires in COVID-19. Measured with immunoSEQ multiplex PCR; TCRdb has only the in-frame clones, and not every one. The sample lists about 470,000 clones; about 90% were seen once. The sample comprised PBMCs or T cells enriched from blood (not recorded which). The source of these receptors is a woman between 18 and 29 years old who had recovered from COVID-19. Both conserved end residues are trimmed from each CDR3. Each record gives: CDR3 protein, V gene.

ASLLAAGTANTGELF,TRBV5-1
ASSPGTGATSGANVLT,TRBV5-1
ASSPGSSGNTIY,TRBV5-4
ASRSEQF,TRBV11-3
ASSGPTGGTDTQY,TRBV28
ASSSILRASGQETQY,TRBV6-2/TRBV6-3
ASSRREGSTPLH,TRBV27
ASSQGVDRAGETQY,TRBV4-1
ASSWGQGWDGYT,TRBV5-1
ASSFGGSYNEQF,TRBV27
ASSPRTSPETQY,TRBV3-1/TRBV3-2
ASSYSRGGSTDTQY,TRBV6-5
ASSPTSGEETQY,TRBV2
ASSPWDRLTDTQY,TRBV5-1
ASSLAVRQETQY,TRBV5-1
ASRIFGRDTQY,TRBV2
ASSSRGLYEQY,TRBV7-2
ASSAQTGQHYGYT,TRBV9
ASSLVGRGNYGYT,TRBV5-7
ASSLQGPPYGYT,TRBV5-1
ASSSPPGGNQPQH,TRBV27
ASRSTGGPVETQY,TRBV5-1
AIGQGLWDSPLH,TRBV10-3
ASSLQTGVRANTGELF,TRBV4-1
ATSDSGLAGDLDTQY,TRBV24-1
ASSLDLDEKLF,TRBV7-2
ASSLGGGPNTGELF,TRBV7-2
ASSPLDRDDEQF,TRBV19
ASSQEGNELDTQY,TRBV3-1/TRBV3-2
ASSHYMKGARGGELF,TRBV4-1
ASSLIGEGGYT,TRBV7-3
ASSRAQGWGNEQF,TRBV3-1/TRBV3-2
ATSDPRAPNTGELF,TRBV24-1
ASSINTGVGDTEAF,TRBV19
ASSFGVSNEQF,TRBV5-1
ASRWDRGWDQPQH,TRBV2
ASSFHGSEKLF,TRBV7-9
ASSGLAGGYEQY,TRBV2
ASSSDGQGDEQY,TRBV7-9
ASSRDGDLNYGYT,TRBV21-1
ASSLIGQGSYGYT,TRBV3-1/TRBV3-2
ASSQRLGGAEQY,TRBV5-4
ASSLGGQGYYEAF,TRBV5-4
ASSHPGTGWRNTEAF,TRBV4-1
ASSREVRGNEQF,TRBV6-5